This TCR beta chain came from a study of cytomegalovirus exposure and HLA in healthy donors. Study-level background: Later analysis reported that the 110 or so validation repertoires shared the platform of the approximately 670 first-cohort repertoires.

TCRdb's table, derived via immunoSEQ multiplex PCR, lists solely in-frame clones and lacks some. This table has 50,000 to 70,000 clones, about 95% appearing once. CDR1 and CDR2 from the germline V gene are SGDLS and YYNGEE. The CDR3 has 15 residues. J gave up 3 bases and V 3 bases, and 7 bases lay outside the gene matches. About this clone itself: Its target is not known.

Study-wide points: In vitro data verified a few CMV-associated chains as specific for CMV antigens. Cytomegalovirus-associated TCR beta chains were listed, numbering roughly 150.

The donors were part of the validation cohort, which consisted of roughly 110 subjects and was separate from the first cohort of under 750 subjects. The V and J genes are TRBV9 and TRBJ2-7; 9 positions agree with TRBD2. This receptor was obtained from a woman under 30 in good health and CMV-seropositive. The material sequenced was PBMCs. This CDR3 reads CASSGGGRALYEQYF. Written as DNA, the CDR3 is TGTGCCAGCAGCGGGGGCGGGAGGGCCCTCTACGAGCAGTACTTC.